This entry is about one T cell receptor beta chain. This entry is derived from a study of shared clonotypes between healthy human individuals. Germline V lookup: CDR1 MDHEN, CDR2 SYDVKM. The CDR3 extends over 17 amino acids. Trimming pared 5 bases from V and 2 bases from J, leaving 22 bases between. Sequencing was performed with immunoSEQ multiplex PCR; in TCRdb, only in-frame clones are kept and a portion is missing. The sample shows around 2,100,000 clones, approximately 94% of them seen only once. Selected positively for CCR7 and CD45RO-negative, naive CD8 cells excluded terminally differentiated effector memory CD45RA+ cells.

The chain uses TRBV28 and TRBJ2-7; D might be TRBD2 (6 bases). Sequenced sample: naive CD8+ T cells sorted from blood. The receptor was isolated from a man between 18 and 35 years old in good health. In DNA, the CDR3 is TGTGCCAGCAGTCCACACACGTCCCTAGCGCGACCCTACGAGCAGTACTTC. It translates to CASSPHTSLARPYEQYF.